The 13 T cell receptor beta chains in this list originate from one sample, sequenced in a study of blood T cells in healthy people across ages. Primers used in a second PCR of about 6 to 12 cycles were a sample-barcoded 5' primer and a J-beta primer mix. TCRdb re-called the 5' RACE reads through MiXCR, storing one row per CDR3 protein. The data hold 1,300,000 or so distinct CDR3 sequences, with around 59% observed a single time. The sample taken for sequencing was blood. The receptors here all came from a man in his late teens or twenties in good health.

This clonotype was seen more than once but under ten times. This chain connects TRBV27 to TRBJ2-7; D ambiguous. Germline V gene lookup returns CDR1 MNHEY and CDR2 SMNVEV (reference sequence). V was clipped by 5 bases and J by 5 bases, with 19 bases between them. The CDR3 is 15 amino acids. The CDR3 sequence: CASSPDLPRRDEQYF. DNA of the CDR3: TGTGCCAGCAGTCCCGACCTCCCCCGAAGGGACGAGCAGTACTTC.

The chain has TRBV5-1 and TRBJ2-3; D gene ambiguous. Trimming took off 1 base at V and 5 bases at J, with 8 bases between the two ends. The CDR3 is made up of 13 amino acids. In germline, CDR1 is SGHRS, CDR2 YFSETQ. This CDR3 is CASSLWTVDTQYF. CDR3 nucleotide sequence: TGCGCCAGCAGCTTGTGGACGGTAGATACGCAGTATTTT.

The J gene is TRBJ2-5, the V gene TRBV7-2; perhaps TRBD1 as D (5 bases). Germline V gives CDR1 SGHTA, CDR2 FQGNSA. Trimming removed 2 bases at V and 2 bases at J, with 9 bases between. This CDR3 comprises 14 residues. CDR3 DNA sequence: TGTGCCAGCAGCTTAACCAGGGATCAAGAGACCCAGTACTTC. Amino acid sequence: CASSLTRDQETQYF.

The genes are TRBV7-9 and TRBJ2-3; 7 bases align to TRBD1. V lost 5 bases and J lost 3; bases outside the gene matches: 5. The length of the CDR3 is 14 residues. In germline, CDR1 is SEHNR, CDR2 FQNEAQ (reference sequence). CDR3 residues: CASSAPDRTDTQYF. The DNA for the CDR3 is TGTGCCAGCAGCGCACCGGACAGGACAGATACGCAGTATTTT.

This chain uses TRBV29-1 with TRBJ1-5; TRBD1 is a possible D gene (5 bases). Germline V gives CDR1 SQVTM, CDR2 ANQGSEA. The CDR3 is 12 residues long. V was cut by 7 bases and J by 3 bases, with 10 bases left in between. The CDR3 coding sequence is TGCAGCGCCGGACACGCCAATCAGCCCCAGCATTTT. Its protein is CSAGHANQPQHF.

CDR3 sequence: CASSEYRGPVNIQYF. The CDR3, as DNA: TGTGCCAGCAGTGAATATCGGGGCCCAGTTAACATTCAGTACTTC. This chain links TRBV25-1 with TRBJ2-4, with D perhaps assigned TRBD1 or TRBD2 (5 bases each). The CDR3 runs to 15 residues. Germline V CDR1 and CDR2: MGHDK, SYGVNS. Trimming took off 0 bases at V and 7 bases at J, with 13 bases between the two ends.

This clonotype turned up a few times. CDR3 sequence reads: CSVEGGELYGYTF. DNA of the CDR3: TGCAGCGTTGAAGGTGGTGAGCTCTATGGCTACACCTTC. The V gene is TRBV29-1, the J gene TRBJ1-2; D not certain. The CDR3 is 13 residues long. V lost 1 base, J lost 4 bases, and 10 bases lay in between. The germline gives CDR1 SQVTM, CDR2 ANQGSEA.

J is TRBJ2-2 and V is TRBV29-1; D uncertain. With 8 bases removed from V and 1 base from J, the gap between germline ends came to 5 bases. This CDR3 spans 11 amino acids. Germline assignment: CDR1 SQVTM and CDR2 ANQGSEA. CDR3 nucleotide sequence: TGCAGCACATGGAACACCGGGGAGCTGTTTTTT. Translating gives CSTWNTGELFF.

This clonotype came up a few times. The chain joins TRBV7-2 to TRBJ2-7, with TRBD1 matching over 7 bases. Germline assignment: CDR1 SGHTA and CDR2 FQGNSA. Trimming removed 4 bases from V and 4 bases from J; junction bases left unmatched: 7. The CDR3 runs to 14 residues. The CDR3 is CASSWDAGGYEQYF. The CDR3, as DNA: TGTGCCAGCAGCTGGGATGCAGGGGGATACGAGCAGTACTTC.

CDR3: CASSYRGGAYIEAFF. The CDR3 DNA follows: TGTGCCAGCAGTTACCGGGGCGGGGCATACATTGAAGCTTTCTTT. The chain joins TRBV6-5 to TRBJ1-1, with D perhaps TRBD1 (5 bases). Germline V gives CDR1 MNHEY, CDR2 SVGAGI. The V gene lost 2 bases and the J gene lost 7 bases, with 17 bases spanning the gap. The CDR3 is made up of 15 amino acids.

The rearrangement joins TRBV4-3 to TRBJ1-2; D is undetermined. The germline V and J ends were trimmed by 0 bases and 1 base, with 15 bases remaining between them. Germline values: CDR1 LGHNA, CDR2 YSLEER. The CDR3 runs to 17 residues. This CDR3 reads CASSQERCRSLNYGYTF. DNA of the CDR3: TGCGCCAGCAGCCAAGAGCGGTGCAGGAGTCTTAACTATGGCTACACCTTC.

The rearrangement links TRBV3-1 to TRBJ2-7; TRBD2 matches at 10 bases. Per germline, CDR1 LGHDT and CDR2 YNNKEL (reference sequence). The CDR3 loop spans 16 amino acids. V trimming: 1 base; J trimming: 3 bases; junction bases outside the gene matches: 6. The CDR3 loop reads CASSQGASGRFYEQYF. CDR3 bases: TGTGCCAGCAGCCAAGGGGCTAGCGGGAGATTCTACGAGCAGTACTTC.

The chain joins TRBV6-1 to TRBJ2-5; tentatively, D is TRBD1 or TRBD2 (5 bases each). The germline CDR1 and CDR2 sequences are MNHNS and SASEGT. Trimming stripped 0 bases from V and 7 bases from J, with 18 bases between. The CDR3 sequence is 16 residues long. DNA for the CDR3: TGTGCCAGCAGTGAAGCCCTCCAGCTAGCTACAGGGACCCAGTACTTC. Translated, it gives CASSEALQLATGTQYF.